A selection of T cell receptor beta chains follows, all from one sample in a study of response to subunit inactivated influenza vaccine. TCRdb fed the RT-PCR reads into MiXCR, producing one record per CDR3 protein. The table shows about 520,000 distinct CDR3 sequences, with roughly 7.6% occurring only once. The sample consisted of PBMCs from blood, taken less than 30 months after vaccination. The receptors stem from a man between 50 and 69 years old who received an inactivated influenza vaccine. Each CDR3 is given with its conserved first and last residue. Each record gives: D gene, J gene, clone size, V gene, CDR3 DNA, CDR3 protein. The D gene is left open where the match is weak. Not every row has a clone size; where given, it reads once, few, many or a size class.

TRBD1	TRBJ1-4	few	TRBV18	TGTGCCAGCTCACCCGGCCTACAGGGGGGCTCCCATGAAAAACTGTTTTTT	CASSPGLQGGSHEKLFF
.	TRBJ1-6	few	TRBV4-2	TGTGCCAGCAGCGCCCAGGGTGCATCCTATAATTCACCCCTCCACTTT	CASSAQGASYNSPLHF
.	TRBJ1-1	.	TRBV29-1	TGCAGCGGGGTCGTTAACACTGAAGCTTTCTTT	CSGVVNTEAFF
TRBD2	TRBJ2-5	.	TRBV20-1	TGCAGTTCCAACTGGCGGGGACTAGCGGGGGTGGGGGAGACCCAGTACTTC	CSSNWRGLAGVGETQYF
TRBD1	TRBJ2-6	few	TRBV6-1	TGTGCCAGCAGCCGACAGGGTACAACCTCTGGGGCCAACGTCCTGACTTTC	CASSRQGTTSGANVLTF
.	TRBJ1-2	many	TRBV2	TGTGCCAGCAGTGAAGGCTCAGAGTTTAACTATGGCTACACCTTC	CASSEGSEFNYGYTF
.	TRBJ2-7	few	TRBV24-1	TGTGCCACCAGAGGACCCGGGGTCTACGAGCAGTACTTC	CATRGPGVYEQYF
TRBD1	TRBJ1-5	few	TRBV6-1	TGTGCCAGCAGTCCGGGACAGGGGTTCAGCAATCAGCCCCAGCATTTT	CASSPGQGFSNQPQHF
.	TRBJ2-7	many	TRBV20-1	TGCAGTGCCAACCAGGGGCGCGAGCAGTACTTC	CSANQGREQYF
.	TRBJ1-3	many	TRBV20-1	TGCAGTGCTAGAGTGGGGGGGGCCGCTGGAAACACCATATATTTT	CSARVGGAAGNTIYF
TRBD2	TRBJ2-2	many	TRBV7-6	TGTGCCAGCAGCTTATTTTCCGGGACTAGTATGGCCGGGGAGCTGTTTTTT	CASSLFSGTSMAGELFF
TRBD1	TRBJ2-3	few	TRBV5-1	TGCGCCAGCAGCTTGGAGGTCGGGACAGGGACAGATACGCAGTATTTT	CASSLEVGTGTDTQYF
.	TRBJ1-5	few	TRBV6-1	TGTGCCAGCAGTGAATACAGTACCTTGGCCAATCAGCCCCAGCATTTT	CASSEYSTLANQPQHF
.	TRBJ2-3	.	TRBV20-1	TGCAGTGCTAGAGAAGGGGGAGAGAATACGCAGTATTTT	CSAREGGENTQYF
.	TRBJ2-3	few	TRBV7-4	TGTGCCAGCAGCTTAAGGATAGAACCAGATACGCAGTATTTT	CASSLRIEPDTQYF
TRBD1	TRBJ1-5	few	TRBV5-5	TGTGCCAGCAGCTTGATCCCGGGACAGAATAGCAATCAGCCCCAGCATTTT	CASSLIPGQNSNQPQHF
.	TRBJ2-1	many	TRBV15	TGTGCCACCAGCGTGTCCGGGCATGAGCAGTTCTTC	CATSVSGHEQFF